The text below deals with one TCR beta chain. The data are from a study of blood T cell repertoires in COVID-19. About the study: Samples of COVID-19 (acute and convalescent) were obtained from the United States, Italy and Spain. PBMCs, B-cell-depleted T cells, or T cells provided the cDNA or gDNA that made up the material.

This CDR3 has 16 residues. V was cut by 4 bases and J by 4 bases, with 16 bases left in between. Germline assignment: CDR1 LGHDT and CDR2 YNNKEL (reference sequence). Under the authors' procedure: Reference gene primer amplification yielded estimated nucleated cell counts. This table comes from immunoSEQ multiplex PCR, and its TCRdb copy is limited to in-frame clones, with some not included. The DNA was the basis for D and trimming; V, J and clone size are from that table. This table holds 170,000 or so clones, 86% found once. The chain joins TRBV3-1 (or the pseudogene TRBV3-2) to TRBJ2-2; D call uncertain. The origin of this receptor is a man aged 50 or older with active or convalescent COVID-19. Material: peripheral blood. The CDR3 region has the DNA TGTGCCAGCAGCCTCAGACCGACGCCGGGCACCGGGGAGCTGTTTTTT. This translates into CASSLRPTPGTGELFF.